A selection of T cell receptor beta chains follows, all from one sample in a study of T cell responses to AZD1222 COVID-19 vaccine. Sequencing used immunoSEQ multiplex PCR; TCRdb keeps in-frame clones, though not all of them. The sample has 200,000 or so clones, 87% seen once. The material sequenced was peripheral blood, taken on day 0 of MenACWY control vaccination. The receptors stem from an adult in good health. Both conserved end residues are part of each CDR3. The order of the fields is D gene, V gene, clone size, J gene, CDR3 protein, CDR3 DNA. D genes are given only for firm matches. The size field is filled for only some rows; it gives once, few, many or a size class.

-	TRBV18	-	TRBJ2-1	CASSPGTARSTYNEQFF	TGTGCCAGCTCACCAGGGACTGCGCGGAGTACCTACAATGAGCAGTTCTTC
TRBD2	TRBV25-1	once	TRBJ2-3	CASGLGTSGSNTQYF	TGTGCCAGCGGTTTAGGTACTAGCGGGAGTAATACGCAGTATTTT
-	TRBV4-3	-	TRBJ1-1	CASSLRPGQQTEAFF	TGCGCCAGCAGCCTAAGGCCGGGACAACAGACTGAAGCTTTCTTT
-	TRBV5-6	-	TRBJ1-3	CASSGDIGNTIYF	TGTGCCAGCAGCGGGGACATCGGAAACACCATATATTTT
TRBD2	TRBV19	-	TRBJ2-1	CASSMFRTSGRSEQFF	TGTGCCAGTAGTATGTTCAGGACTAGCGGGAGGAGTGAGCAGTTCTTC
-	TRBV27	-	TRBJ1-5	CASSYRGGGNQPQHF	TGTGCCAGCAGCTACCGGGGGGGCGGCAATCAGCCCCAGCATTTT
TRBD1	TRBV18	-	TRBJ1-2	CASSPPSGQGTYGYTF	TGTGCCAGCTCACCACCGTCGGGACAGGGAACCTATGGCTACACCTTC
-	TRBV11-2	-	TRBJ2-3	CASSRRPGGRASTDTQYF	TGTGCCAGCAGCCGCCGTCCGGGGGGCAGGGCCAGCACAGATACGCAGTATTTT
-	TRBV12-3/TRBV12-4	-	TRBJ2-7	CASSVDNSYEQYF	TGTGCCAGCAGTGTGGACAACTCCTACGAGCAGTACTTC
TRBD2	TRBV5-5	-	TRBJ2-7	CASSRTSGGEQYF	TGTGCCAGCAGCCGGACTAGCGGAGGCGAGCAGTACTTC
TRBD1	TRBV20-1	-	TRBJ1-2	CSAGEGTGHYGYTF	TGCAGTGCTGGTGAGGGGACAGGGCACTATGGCTACACCTTC
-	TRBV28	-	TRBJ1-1	CATCGEGTEAFF	TGTGCCACATGTGGGGAGGGCACTGAAGCTTTCTTT
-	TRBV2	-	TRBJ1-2	CASSDGGTGSYTF	TGTGCCAGCAGTGATGGGGGTACGGGGAGCTACACCTTC
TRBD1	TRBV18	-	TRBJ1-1	CASSPSGQGNTEAFF	TGTGCCAGCTCACCATCAGGACAGGGGAACACTGAAGCTTTCTTT
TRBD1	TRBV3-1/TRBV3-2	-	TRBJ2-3	CASSYRGSDTQYF	TGTGCCAGCAGTTACAGGGGTTCAGATACGCAGTATTTT
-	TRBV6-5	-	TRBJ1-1	CASSYSRSGDTEAFF	TGTGCCAGCAGTTACTCCCGATCGGGGGACACTGAAGCTTTCTTT
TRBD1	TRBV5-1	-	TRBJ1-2	CASSFTGTGTNYGYTF	TGCGCCAGCAGCTTTACCGGGACAGGGACTAACTATGGCTACACCTTC
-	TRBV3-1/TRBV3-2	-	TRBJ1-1	CASSQVESNTEAFF	TGTGCCAGCAGCCAAGTTGAGTCGAACACTGAAGCTTTCTTT
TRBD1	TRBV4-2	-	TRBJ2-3	CASSQEYGDRTDTQYF	TGTGCCAGCAGCCAAGAATATGGGGACAGAACAGATACGCAGTATTTT
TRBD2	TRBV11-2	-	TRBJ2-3	CASSLPTSGYTDTQYF	TGTGCCAGCAGCTTACCGACTAGCGGATACACAGATACGCAGTATTTT
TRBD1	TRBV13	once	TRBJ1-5	CASSRTGDSNQPQHF	TGTGCCAGCAGCAGGACAGGCGATAGCAATCAGCCCCAGCATTTT
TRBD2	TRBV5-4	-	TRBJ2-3	CASSLQRGEGTDTQYF	TGTGCCAGCAGCTTGCAGCGGGGTGAGGGCACAGATACGCAGTATTTT
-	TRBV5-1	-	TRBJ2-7	CASSLGYEQYF	TGCGCCAGCAGCTTGGGCTACGAGCAGTACTTC
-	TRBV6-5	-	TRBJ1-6	CASRLNTAPLHF	TGTGCCAGCAGGCTAAACACGGCACCCCTCCACTTT
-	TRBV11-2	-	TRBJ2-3	CASSPTRGTDTQYF	TGTGCCAGCAGCCCTACCAGGGGCACAGATACGCAGTATTTT
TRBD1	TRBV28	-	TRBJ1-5	CASRTDRANQPQHF	TGTGCCAGCAGAACGGACAGGGCAAATCAGCCCCAGCATTTT
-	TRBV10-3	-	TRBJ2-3	CAISAGEGTDTQYF	TGTGCCATCAGTGCAGGGGAGGGGACAGATACGCAGTATTTT
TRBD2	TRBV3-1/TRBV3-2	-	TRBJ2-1	CASSLLIGTSVYEQFF	TGTGCCAGCAGCCTGCTCATCGGGACTAGCGTCTATGAGCAGTTCTTC
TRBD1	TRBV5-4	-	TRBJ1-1	CASSPKTGGVTEAFF	TGTGCCAGCAGCCCCAAGACAGGGGGTGTAACTGAAGCTTTCTTT
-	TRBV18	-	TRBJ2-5	CASSPLSRAEETQYF	TGTGCCAGCTCACCACTAAGTCGGGCAGAAGAGACCCAGTACTTC
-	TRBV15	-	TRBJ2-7	CATSRDQQGYEQYF	TGTGCCACCAGCAGAGACCAACAGGGATACGAGCAGTACTTC
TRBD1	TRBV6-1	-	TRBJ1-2	CASSESGTGGYGYTF	TGTGCCAGCAGTGAATCCGGGACAGGGGGGTATGGCTACACCTTC
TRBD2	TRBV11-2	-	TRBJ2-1	CASSVRAGLAVNEQFF	TGTGCCAGCAGCGTACGCGCGGGACTAGCGGTCAATGAGCAGTTCTTC
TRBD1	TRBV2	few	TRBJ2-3	CASSSTGDGVEGTQYF	TGTGCCAGCAGTTCGACAGGGGACGGGGTTGAAGGTACGCAGTATTTT